The sequence of this TCR beta chain was determined in a study of T-cell memory formation after mild COVID-19. TCRdb independently ran MiXCR on the 5' RACE reads; one entry per CDR3 protein. The table includes around 250,000 distinct CDR3 sequences, approximately 10% detected once. CDR3 length: 14 amino acids. Trimming pared 5 bases from V and 8 bases from J, leaving 18 bases between. Per germline, CDR1 SEHNR and CDR2 FQNEAQ (reference sequence). General study results and limits: CD4/CD8 balance held among clones contracting day 15 to 85, and later expanders leaned CD4+.

In this sample, this clonotype turned up a few times. Its antigen remains unidentified. The sequenced material came from PBMCs or a T cell subset sorted from them (not recorded which). The chain recombines TRBV7-9 with TRBJ1-2; D remains unclear. The sequence came from a man aged 18-30 years who had mild COVID-19 (a few samples of this study predate the infection). Cell type and time point are not known. CDR3 sequence (DNA): TGTGCCAGCAGCATAGAGTTGGGCGAGGTGGGCTACACCTTC. This translates into CASSIELGEVGYTF. The full variable domain, in which reference TRBV7-9 and TRBJ1-2 provide the parts outside the CDR3, is DTGVSQNPRHKITKRGQNVTFRCDPISEHNRLYWYRQTLGQGPEFLTYFQNEAQLEKSRLLSDRFSAERPKGSFSTLEIQRTEQGDSAMYLCASSIELGEVGYTFGSGTRLTVV.